Following are 27 T cell receptor beta chains from one sample sequenced in a study of T cell repertoires in cytomegalovirus infection. Each CDR3 protein is one row after TCRdb ran MiXCR on the reads. The data contain hundreds of thousands of distinct CDR3 sequences, under 40% of them seen just once; the ten biggest clones take up around 15%. The sample comprised PBMCs. The receptor source for this set is a human donor in good health (CMV status not recorded). Some clones in this sample may be carry-over from other donors' samples.

This clonotype was seen more than once but under ten times. This chain connects TRBV5-6 to TRBJ1-6; TRBD1 matches 10 bases. V shed 4 bases and J 6 bases; nucleotides not matched to a gene: 7. This CDR3 region has 16 residues. The germline gives CDR1 SGHDT, CDR2 YYEEEE. In DNA, the CDR3 is TGTGCCAGCAGCGAAACCGGGACAGGGGCTAATTCACCCCTCCACTTT. Amino acid sequence: CASSETGTGANSPLHF.

The chain has TRBV7-8 and TRBJ2-7, with TRBD2 matching over 12 bases. The CDR3 runs 15 residues. V lost 5 bases and J lost 6; bases outside the gene matches: 8. CDR1 and CDR2 from the germline V gene are SGHVS and FQNEAQ. The CDR3 nucleotides read TGTGCCAGCAGCCGTTCTAGCGGGGGGGCCCCCGAGCAGTACTTC. This translates into CASSRSSGGAPEQYF. The complete variable domain, with remaining parts taken from reference TRBV7-8 and TRBJ2-7, reads GAGVSQSPRYKVAKRGQDVALRCDPISGHVSLFWYQQALGQGPEFLTYFQNEAQLDKSGLPSDRFFAERPEGSVSTLKIQRTQQEDSAVYLCASSRSSGGAPEQYFGPGTRLTVT.

This clonotype was picked up many times. The genes are TRBV7-6 and TRBJ2-3; 14 bases map to TRBD2. Germline lookup yields CDR1 SGHVS and CDR2 FNYEAQ. V lost 4 bases, J lost 2 bases, and 11 bases stayed unmatched. The CDR3 runs 19 residues. The chain's CDR3 is CASSSIRLAGGRITDTQYF. CDR3 DNA: TGTGCCAGCAGCTCGATTAGACTAGCGGGGGGGCGGATCACAGATACGCAGTATTTT. The variable domain in full, with the rest retrieved from reference TRBV7-6 and TRBJ2-3, is GAGVSQSPRYKVTKRGQDVALRCDPISGHVSLYWYRQALGQGPEFLTYFNYEAQQDKSGLPNDRFSAERPEGSISTLTIQRTEQRDSAMYRCASSSIRLAGGRITDTQYFGPGTRLTVL.

This clonotype was detected only a few times. V and J are TRBV4-1 and TRBJ2-2, with 8 bases identical to TRBD2. From germline, CDR1 is MGHRA and CDR2 YSYEKL. This CDR3 is 16 amino acids long. V was pared by 8 bases and J by 0 bases, with 8 bases of the junction left unmatched. CDR3 amino acids: CASRGGLNSNTGELFF. CDR3 nucleotides: TGCGCCAGCCGCGGGGGGCTGAACTCGAACACCGGGGAGCTGTTTTTT.

The chain employs TRBV6-5 and TRBJ2-7; 11 nucleotides agree with TRBD2. CDR1 and CDR2 from the germline V gene are MNHEY and SVGAGI. The CDR3 has 18 residues. V gave up 6 bases and J gave up 1 base; unmatched junction bases: 14. CDR3 sequence reads: CASSLPTSSGGTSYEQYF. The CDR3 nucleotides are TGTGCCAGCAGCTTACCCACCTCTAGCGGGGGGACTTCCTACGAGCAGTACTTC.

This clonotype was counted only a few times. V and J are TRBV6-2 or TRBV6-3 and TRBJ1-5, with a possible D match to TRBD1 (5 bases). V lost 2 bases, J lost 6 bases, and 11 bases lay in between. The CDR3 contains 14 residues. Germline CDR1 reads MNHEY; CDR2 reads SVGEGT. As DNA, the CDR3 is TGTGCCAGCAGTTACGGAGGGGTTTTTCAGCCCCAGCATTTT. Protein: CASSYGGVFQPQHF.

This clonotype has a count of ten or more. This chain uses TRBV12-3 or TRBV12-4 with TRBJ1-1; 7 bases are shared with TRBD1. The J segment lost 0 bases and the V segment lost 5 bases, leaving 9 bases of the junction unmatched. This CDR3 has 16 residues. The chain's CDR3 is CASSPRTGVLNTEAFF. The CDR3 DNA reads TGTGCCAGCAGTCCCCGGACAGGCGTCCTGAACACTGAAGCTTTCTTT.

Comment on this clonotype: One base away lies a much larger clone, so this may be a sequencing read error. The conserved final phenylalanine or tryptophan is absent from the CDR3, which likely points to a read error. This chain connects TRBV6-1 to TRBJ2-1; 7 bases fit TRBD1. This CDR3 region has 15 residues. Trimming cost V 3 bases and J 2 bases; bases outside gene matches: 4. CDR1 MNHNS and CDR2 SASEGT come from the germline V gene. The CDR3 DNA reads as TGTGCCAGCAGTGAGGGGACAGTAACCTACAATGAGCAGTTCTTA. Translation: CASSEGTVTYNEQFL.

This clonotype appeared a few times. The chain is built from TRBV24-1 and TRBJ2-2, with D possibly being TRBD1 (5 bases). CDR1 KGHDR and CDR2 SFDVKD come from the germline V gene. CDR3 length equals 18 residues. The ends were cut back, 0 bases at V and 7 bases at J, with 20 bases in the middle. The CDR3 sequence is CATSDLAPGKGRHGELFF. Written as DNA, the CDR3 is TGTGCCACCAGTGATTTGGCCCCAGGGAAGGGAAGGCACGGGGAGCTGTTTTTT.

This clonotype has a count of ten or more. The rearrangement joins TRBV7-8 to TRBJ2-1, with D possibly being TRBD1 (5 bases). V was clipped by 2 bases and J by 6 bases, with 5 bases between them. This CDR3 comprises 12 residues. Per germline, CDR1 SGHVS and CDR2 FQNEAQ. CDR3 sequence: CASSLQGNEQFF. CDR3 nucleotide sequence: TGTGCCAGCAGCTTACAGGGCAATGAGCAGTTCTTC. Full variable domain (rest looked up from reference TRBV7-8 and TRBJ2-1): GAGVSQSPRYKVAKRGQDVALRCDPISGHVSLFWYQQALGQGPEFLTYFQNEAQLDKSGLPSDRFFAERPEGSVSTLKIQRTQQEDSAVYLCASSLQGNEQFFGPGTRLTVL.

Notes on this clonotype: This may stem from a read error, because a much larger clone lies one nucleotide away. This CDR3 is CASSYANTEAFF. CDR3 sequence (DNA): TGTGCCAGCAGTTACGCGAACACTGAAGCTTTCTTT. J is TRBJ1-1 and V is TRBV6-2 or TRBV6-3; no definite D call. Looked up from germline, CDR1 is MNHEY and CDR2 is SVGEGT. CDR3 length: 12 amino acids. V was trimmed by 2 bases and J by 1 base, leaving 2 bases between them.

The gene calls are TRBV19 and TRBJ2-7; 7 bases are a match to TRBD1. The length of the CDR3 is 15 residues. Trimming cost V 5 bases and J 3 bases; bases outside gene matches: 10. Germline V lookup: CDR1 LNHDA, CDR2 SQIVND (reference sequence). The CDR3 DNA reads TGTGCCAGTAGTGCAGCGACAGGGAATATCTACGAGCAGTACTTC. Translated: CASSAATGNIYEQYF. Drawing the rest from reference TRBV19 and TRBJ2-7, the complete variable domain is DGGITQSPKYLFRKEGQNVTLSCEQNLNHDAMYWYRQDPGQGLRLIYYSQIVNDFQKGDIAEGYSVSREKKESFPLTVTSAQKNPTAFYLCASSAATGNIYEQYFGPGTRLTVT.

The chain has TRBV12-3 or TRBV12-4 and TRBJ2-7; TRBD1 aligns across 11 bases. The CDR3 has 15 amino acids. Losses at the gene ends were 5 bases for V and 7 bases for J; bases not matched to a gene: 10. The DNA of the CDR3 is TGTGCCAGCAGTCGTACCGGGACAGGGGGTCAGGAGCAGTACTTC. Translated: CASSRTGTGGQEQYF.

Details on this clonotype: This may arise from a read error, as a much more abundant clone is one base away. This chain joins TRBV5-1 and TRBJ1-1; maybe TRBD1 (6 bases). CDR3 length: 15 amino acids. Germline V lookup: CDR1 SGHRS, CDR2 YFSETQ. Trimming shortened V by 0 bases and J by 3 bases, and 12 bases separated the two germline ends. CDR3 sequence (DNA): TGCGCCAGCAGCTTGGCCGGGACACAAGACACTGAAGCTTTCTTT. Encoded protein: CASSLAGTQDTEAFF. The full variable domain, with the rest looked up from reference TRBV5-1 and TRBJ1-1, is KAGVTQTPRYLIKTRGQQVTLSCSPISGHRSVSWYQQTPGQGLQFLFEYFSETQRNKGNFPGRFSGRQFSNSRSEMNVSTLELGDSALYLCASSLAGTQDTEAFFGQGTRLTVV.

This clonotype came up many times. The V gene is TRBV4-2, the J gene TRBJ2-3; TRBD2 aligns across 14 bases. The CDR3 has 16 amino acids. From germline, CDR1 is LGHNA and CDR2 YNFKEQ. V was clipped by 1 base and J by 4 bases; unmatched bases: 1. This CDR3 reads CASSQGLAGGPDTQYF. The CDR3 region has the DNA TGTGCCAGCAGCCAAGGACTAGCGGGGGGGCCAGATACGCAGTATTTT.

This clonotype occurred many times. The chain employs TRBV7-2 and TRBJ2-5; D gene ambiguous. Trimming stripped 3 bases from V and 4 bases from J, with 9 bases between. There are 13 residues in the CDR3. Germline CDR1 SGHTA, CDR2 FQGNSA. The CDR3 DNA sequence: TGTGCCAGCAGCTTCCTACGAGGAGAGACCCAGTACTTC. Its protein product is CASSFLRGETQYF.

The chain couples TRBV25-1 to TRBJ2-1; maybe TRBD1 (5 bases). Germline CDR1 reads MGHDK; CDR2 reads SYGVNS. The CDR3 covers 13 residues. Trimming removed 2 bases from V and 8 bases from J, with 10 bases in between. The CDR3 nucleotides are TGTGCCAGCAGTGAACGAGGCAGGGATGAGCAGTTCTTC. The encoded protein is CASSERGRDEQFF. The full variable domain, with the rest looked up from reference TRBV25-1 and TRBJ2-1, is EADIYQTPRYLVIGTGKKITLECSQTMGHDKMYWYQQDPGMELHLIHYSYGVNSTEKGDLSSESTVSRIRTEHFPLTLESARPSHTSQYLCASSERGRDEQFFGPGTRLTVL.

Only a few counts were recorded for this clonotype. As DNA, the CDR3 is TGTGCCACCAGTCTGGGGGGGCCGTTAGACGGGGAGCTGTTTTTT. Amino acid sequence: CATSLGGPLDGELFF. The chain combines TRBV24-1 with TRBJ2-2, with D perhaps TRBD2 (7 bases). Trimming cost V 6 bases and J 7 bases, with 17 bases left between them. The germline CDR1 and CDR2 sequences are KGHDR and SFDVKD. CDR3 length: 15 residues.

As to this clonotype: Possible read error: a much larger clone is one base away. The chain links TRBV12-5 to TRBJ1-2; TRBD1 agrees at 8 bases. CDR1 LGHNT and CDR2 FRNRAP come from the germline V gene. This CDR3 spans 15 amino acids. Unmatched junction bases numbered 10, after V lost 4 bases and J lost 6 bases. CDR3 coding DNA: TGTGCTAGTGGTTGTTCAGGGGGCGCGATCGATGGCTACACCTTC. This translates into CASGCSGGAIDGYTF.

The chain combines TRBV5-4 with TRBJ2-7, with TRBD2 matching over 9 bases. Germline trimming cut 1 base from V and 3 bases from J; bases unmatched to any gene: 8. Germline CDR1 is SGHNT and CDR2 is YYREEE (reference sequence). The CDR3 is made up of 16 amino acids. The CDR3 DNA sequence: TGTGCCAGCAGCTTGCAGCGGGGGGTAGTTATCTACGAGCAGTACTTC. This gives the protein CASSLQRGVVIYEQYF.

This clonotype has ten or more counts. The chain carries TRBV7-8 and TRBJ2-5; 7 bases match TRBD1. The germline V gene encodes CDR1 SGHVS and CDR2 FQNEAQ. The CDR3 totals 14 residues. The J segment lost 4 bases and the V segment lost 7 bases, leaving 9 bases of the junction unmatched. CDR3 loop: CASTDRPSLETQYF. The CDR3 nucleotides read TGTGCCAGCACGGACAGGCCTTCCTTAGAGACCCAGTACTTC.

The V and J genes are TRBV4-1 and TRBJ1-1, with TRBD1 as a possible D gene (5 bases). The CDR3 has 13 residues. From germline, CDR1 is MGHRA and CDR2 YSYEKL. V lost 0 bases and J 7 bases, leaving 9 bases between the germline ends. The CDR3 nucleotides read TGCGCCAGCAGCCAAGAGGGGGTGGTTGAAGCTTTCTTT. It yields the protein CASSQEGVVEAFF.

This clonotype was recorded at least ten times. The chain employs TRBV7-3 and TRBJ2-1; D unclear. Germline V gene lookup returns CDR1 SGHTA and CDR2 FQGTGA. This CDR3 has 14 residues. Trimming pared 1 base from V and 6 bases from J, leaving 10 bases between. The CDR3 DNA reads TGTGCCAGCAGCTTAAGCTTTGGGCGCAATGAGCAGTTCTTC. This sequence encodes CASSLSFGRNEQFF. The whole variable domain, remainder taken from reference TRBV7-3 and TRBJ2-1, is GAGVSQTPSNKVTEKGKYVELRCDPISGHTALYWYRQSLGQGPEFLIYFQGTGAADDSGLPNDRFFAVRPEGSVSTLKIQRTERGDSAVYLCASSLSFGRNEQFFGPGTRLTVL.

This clonotype was counted only a few times. V and J are TRBV24-1 and TRBJ2-7; perhaps TRBD2 as D (6 bases). There are 14 residues in the CDR3. In germline, CDR1 is KGHDR, CDR2 SFDVKD. V was shortened by 4 bases and J by 7 bases, with 16 bases between the two germline ends. CDR3 amino acids: CATSDPAAGGEQYF. The CDR3 nucleotides are TGTGCCACCAGTGACCCTGCCGCAGGAGGGGAGCAGTACTTC.

In this sample, this clonotype turned up many times. The chain carries TRBV11-1 and TRBJ1-1; TRBD1 might be the D (5 bases). Germline lookup yields CDR1 SGHAT and CDR2 FQDESV (reference sequence). Trimming removed 5 bases from V and 2 bases from J, with 9 bases in between. This CDR3 has 13 amino acids. CDR3 loop: CASSRTPNTEAFF. The DNA for the CDR3 is TGTGCCAGCAGCAGGACACCCAACACTGAAGCTTTCTTT.

As DNA, the CDR3 is TGTGCCAGTAGTAAAGGTGTAATAGTGGATGCTGAAGCTTTCTTT. Its protein is CASSKGVIVDAEAFF. This sequence joins TRBV19 and TRBJ1-1; D ambiguous. This CDR3 has 15 residues. V lost 4 bases and J 6 bases, leaving 18 bases between the germline ends. CDR1 is LNHDA and CDR2 is SQIVND in the germline V gene (reference sequence).

The genes are TRBV6-2 or TRBV6-3 and TRBJ2-7; 7 nucleotides match TRBD1. The CDR3 spans 12 residues. The germline CDR1 and CDR2 sequences are MNHEY and SVGEGT. J was trimmed by 5 bases and V by 7 bases; bases with no gene match: 5. The CDR3 is CASTQGQDEQYF. The CDR3 bases are TGTGCCAGCACACAGGGGCAGGACGAGCAGTACTTC.